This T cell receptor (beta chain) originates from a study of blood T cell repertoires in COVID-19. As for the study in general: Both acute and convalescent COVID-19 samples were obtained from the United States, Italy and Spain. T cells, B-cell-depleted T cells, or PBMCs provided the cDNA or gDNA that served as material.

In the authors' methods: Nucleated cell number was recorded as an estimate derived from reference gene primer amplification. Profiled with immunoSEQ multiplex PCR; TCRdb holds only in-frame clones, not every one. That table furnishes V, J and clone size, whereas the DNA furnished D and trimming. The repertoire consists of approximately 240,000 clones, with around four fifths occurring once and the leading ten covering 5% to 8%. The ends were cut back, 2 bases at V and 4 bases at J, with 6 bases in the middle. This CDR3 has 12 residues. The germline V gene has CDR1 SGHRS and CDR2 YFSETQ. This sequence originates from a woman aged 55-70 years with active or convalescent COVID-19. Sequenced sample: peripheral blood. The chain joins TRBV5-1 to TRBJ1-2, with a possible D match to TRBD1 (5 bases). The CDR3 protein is CASSFDSYGYTF. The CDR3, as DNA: TGCGCCAGCAGCTTTGACAGCTATGGCTACACCTTC.